These 18 T cell receptor beta chains were sequenced from one sample in a study of blood T cell repertoires in COVID-19. Sequencing used immunoSEQ multiplex PCR; TCRdb keeps in-frame clones, though not all of them. The repertoire holds 500,000 or so clones, with roughly 87% as singletons. The material sequenced was PBMCs or T cells enriched from blood (not recorded which). These receptors were collected from a woman aged 18-29 years who had recovered from COVID-19.

The J gene is TRBJ1-2, the V gene TRBV30; D remains unclear. Germline CDR1 is GTSNPN and CDR2 is SVGIG (reference sequence). The CDR3 covers 14 residues. With 7 bases removed from V and 4 bases from J, the gap between germline ends came to 19 bases. The CDR3 region has the DNA TGTGCCTATCACATCCGCGGGCTTACCTATGGCTACACCTTC. It specifies CAYHIRGLTYGYTF.

The rearrangement uses TRBV6-5 and TRBJ2-5, with D possibly TRBD2 on 6 matching bases. V lost 2 bases to trimming and J lost 2 bases, with 9 bases between them. This CDR3 has 14 residues. Per germline, CDR1 MNHEY and CDR2 SVGAGI. The DNA of the CDR3 is TGTGCCAGCAGTTACATCGGGGGACAAGAGACCCAGTACTTC. This sequence encodes CASSYIGGQETQYF.

The gene calls are TRBV7-3 and TRBJ2-3, with 9 bases matching TRBD1. After removal of 2 bases from V and 2 bases from J, the junction contained 2 bases not matched to a gene. The CDR3 consists of 15 residues. Germline CDR1 reads SGHTA; CDR2 reads FQGTGA. CDR3 nucleotides: TGTGCCAGCAGCTTAGGACAGGGGAACACAGATACGCAGTATTTT. Protein: CASSLGQGNTDTQYF.

The V gene is TRBV2, the J gene TRBJ1-3, with a possible D match to TRBD1 (6 bases). This CDR3 is 14 amino acids long. Trimming cost V 6 bases and J 4 bases, with 13 bases left between them. The V gene's germline CDR1 is SNHLY and CDR2 FYNNEI. The DNA for the CDR3 is TGTGCCAGCAGATTAACAGGGATAGGAAACACCATATATTTT. This encodes CASRLTGIGNTIYF.

The J gene is TRBJ1-6, the V gene TRBV7-9; TRBD1 is a possible D gene (6 bases). V was cut by 4 bases and J by 7 bases, with 11 bases left in between. There are 14 residues in the CDR3. Germline values: CDR1 SEHNR, CDR2 FQNEAQ (reference sequence). Here the CDR3 reads CASSSGQYNSPLHF. The CDR3 region has the DNA TGTGCCAGCAGCTCTGGACAGTACAATTCACCCCTCCACTTT.

This sequence joins TRBV30 and TRBJ1-1; TRBD1 is a possible D gene (6 bases). Trimming took off 4 bases at V and 3 bases at J, with 15 bases between the two ends. CDR3 length: 14 residues. Per the germline V gene, CDR1 is GTSNPN and CDR2 is SVGIG (reference sequence). For the CDR3, the DNA is TGTGCCTGGAAATACAGGGAGGGATACACTGAAGCTTTCTTT. This codes for CAWKYREGYTEAFF. Drawing the rest from reference TRBV30 and TRBJ1-1, the complete variable domain is SQTIHQWPATLVQPVGSPLSLECTVEGTSNPNLYWYRQAAGRGLQLLFYSVGIGQISSEVPQNLSASRPQDRQFILSSKKLLLSDSGFYLCAWKYREGYTEAFFGQGTRLTVV.

The chain joins TRBV7-2 to TRBJ1-1; 7 bases align to TRBD1. This CDR3 contains 14 residues. J was trimmed by 2 bases and V by 3 bases; bases with no gene match: 3. CDR1 SGHTA and CDR2 FQGNSA come from the germline V gene. DNA of the CDR3: TGTGCCAGCAGCTTTCACAGGGGAAACACTGAAGCTTTCTTT. As protein: CASSFHRGNTEAFF.

This clone was counted only a few times. The chain employs TRBV6-5 and TRBJ1-5; D gene ambiguous. Germline-derived CDR1 and CDR2 are MNHEY and SVGAGI. The CDR3 runs 14 residues. With 9 bases removed from V and 3 bases from J, the gap between germline ends came to 15 bases. The chain's CDR3 is CASGRGLDNQPQHF. The CDR3 coding sequence is TGTGCCAGTGGTCGGGGTTTGGACAATCAGCCCCAGCATTTT.

On this clone: Its ends do not fully match the called genes, so a read error is possible. The genes are TRBV20-1 and TRBJ1-1; D is possibly TRBD1 (5 bases). Germline CDR1 DFQATT, CDR2 SNEGSKA (reference sequence). This CDR3 is 11 amino acids long. In DNA, the CDR3 is TGCAGTGCTCCGGGGGGGAGTACCCCCTTTTTT. Its translation is CSAPGGSTPFF.

J is TRBJ2-5 and V is TRBV5-6; 10 positions agree with TRBD2. J was trimmed by 3 bases and V by 2 bases; bases with no gene match: 10. This CDR3 region has 17 residues. Per the germline V gene, CDR1 is SGHDT and CDR2 is YYEEEE. The CDR3 sequence is CASSFSSGSLREETQYF. CDR3 DNA: TGTGCCAGCAGCTTCTCTAGCGGGAGCCTCCGAGAAGAGACCCAGTACTTC. Full variable domain (outside the CDR3, taken from reference TRBV5-6 and TRBJ2-5): DAGVTQSPTHLIKTRGQQVTLRCSPKSGHDTVSWYQQALGQGPQFIFQYYEEEERQRGNFPDRFSGHQFPNYSSELNVNALLLGDSALYLCASSFSSGSLREETQYFGPGTRLLVL.

The rearrangement joins TRBV2 to TRBJ1-2; D is undetermined. CDR1 is SNHLY and CDR2 is FYNNEI in the germline V gene. V lost 2 bases and J lost 5, with 12 bases in between. The CDR3 is made up of 14 amino acids. As DNA, the CDR3 is TGTGCCAGCAGTGAAATGGGCCCTACTTATGGCTACACCTTC. Translation: CASSEMGPTYGYTF. Based on the CDR3 plus reference TRBV2 and TRBJ1-2, the full variable domain is EPEVTQTPSHQVTQMGQEVILRCVPISNHLYFYWYRQILGQKVEFLVSFYNNEISEKSEIFDDQFSVERPDGSNFTLKIRSTKLEDSAMYFCASSEMGPTYGYTFGSGTRLTVV.

To note about this clone: It is unclear where the CDR3 begins or ends on the DNA, so no DNA is shown, and the CDR3 is as TCRdb lists it. The chain has TRBV6-5 and TRBJ1-1; TRBD1 is the table's D call and was not checked against the DNA. A total of 15 residues make up the CDR3, ends included. The germline V gene has CDR1 MNHEY and CDR2 SVGAGI. The CDR3 sequence is CASSFFGQGGTEAFF.

This clone was observed a single time. This CDR3 reads CASSVGGTGGTQYF. The DNA of the CDR3 is TGTGCCAGCAGCGTAGGAGGCACAGGGGGTACGCAGTATTTT. The chain employs TRBV9 and TRBJ2-3; TRBD1 aligns across 8 bases. CDR3 length: 14 amino acids. V shed 0 bases, J shed 8 bases, and the junction held 5 bases outside the gene matches. Per germline, CDR1 SGDLS and CDR2 YYNGEE.

The J gene is TRBJ1-2, the V gene TRBV4-1; no clear D. CDR1 is MGHRA, CDR2 YSYEKL, per germline. CDR3 length: 15 amino acids. V shed 1 base and J shed 3 bases, with 12 bases lying between them. DNA for the CDR3: TGCGCCAGCAGCCAAGTAGGGAGGCCCGACTATGGCTACACCTTC. Encoded protein: CASSQVGRPDYGYTF.

This chain joins TRBV6-4 and TRBJ2-5, with D maybe TRBD1 (6 bases). With 5 bases removed from V and 1 base from J, the gap between germline ends came to 8 bases. Per germline, CDR1 MRHNA and CDR2 SNTAGT. This CDR3 is 13 amino acids long. CDR3 bases: TGTGCCAGCAGTCTGGACAGCCAAGAGACCCAGTACTTC. This translates into CASSLDSQETQYF.

The chain carries TRBV2 and TRBJ1-3, with TRBD1 matching over 7 bases. The V segment lost 2 bases and the J segment 1 base; nucleotides outside the gene matches: 5. Germline loops: CDR1 SNHLY, CDR2 FYNNEI. The CDR3 runs to 16 residues. This CDR3 is CASSELTGFSGNTIYF. The CDR3 nucleotides read TGTGCCAGCAGTGAATTGACAGGGTTTTCTGGAAACACCATATATTTT.

This clone was counted once. This chain uses TRBV9 with TRBJ1-3, with 9 bases aligning to TRBD1. The germline V gene has CDR1 SGDLS and CDR2 YYNGEE. After removal of 1 base from V and 2 bases from J, the junction contained 13 bases not matched to a gene. The CDR3 contains 19 residues. The CDR3 DNA is TGTGCCAGCAGCGTACGGGCGGTTAACAGGGGGCTAGCTGGAAACACCATATATTTT. Its translation is CASSVRAVNRGLAGNTIYF.

The chain joins TRBV7-9 to TRBJ2-5; a weak D match, TRBD1 (5 bases). The CDR3 totals 14 residues. Germline lookup yields CDR1 SEHNR and CDR2 FQNEAQ (reference sequence). V lost 5 bases to trimming and J lost 0 bases, with 10 bases between them. The CDR3 loop is CASSETEYQETQYF. DNA of the CDR3: TGTGCCAGCAGCGAGACAGAGTACCAAGAGACCCAGTACTTC.